This TCR beta chain emerged from a study of OX40 agonist ivuxolimab in advanced cancers. The data were produced by immunoSEQ multiplex PCR, yet TCRdb's version contains in-frame clones alone and is incomplete. The table includes tens of thousands of clones, 85% detected once. V was clipped by 7 bases and J by 5 bases, with 6 bases between them. Germline assignment: CDR1 MNHNS and CDR2 SASEGT. This CDR3 region has 11 residues. The chain employs TRBV6-1 and TRBJ2-1, with D uncertain. The input for sequencing was CD4+ or CD8+ T cells sorted from blood, taken in a trial of the OX40 agonist ivuxolimab. The sequence came from an adult with an advanced solid tumor such as melanoma, head and neck, liver or kidney cancer. The CDR3 sequence is CASIEDNEQFF. In DNA, the CDR3 is TGTGCCAGCATTGAGGACAATGAGCAGTTCTTC.